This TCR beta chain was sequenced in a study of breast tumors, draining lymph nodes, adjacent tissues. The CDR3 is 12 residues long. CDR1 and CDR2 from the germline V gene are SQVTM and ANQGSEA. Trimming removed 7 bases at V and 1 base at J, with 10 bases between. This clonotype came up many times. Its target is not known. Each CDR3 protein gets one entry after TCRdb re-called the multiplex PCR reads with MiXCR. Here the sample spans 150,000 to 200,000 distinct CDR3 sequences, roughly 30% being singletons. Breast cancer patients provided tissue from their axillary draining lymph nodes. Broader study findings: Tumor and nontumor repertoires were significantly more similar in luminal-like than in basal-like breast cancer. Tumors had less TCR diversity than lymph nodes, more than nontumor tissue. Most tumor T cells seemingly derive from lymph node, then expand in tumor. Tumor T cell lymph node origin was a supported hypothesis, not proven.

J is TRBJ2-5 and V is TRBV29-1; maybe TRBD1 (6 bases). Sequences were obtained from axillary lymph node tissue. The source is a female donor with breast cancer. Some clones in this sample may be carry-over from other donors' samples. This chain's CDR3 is CSAGQIQETQYF. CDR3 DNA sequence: TGCAGCGCCGGACAGATCCAAGAGACCCAGTACTTC. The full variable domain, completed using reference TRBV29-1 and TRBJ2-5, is SAVISQKPSRDICQRGTSLTIQCQVDSQVTMMFWYRQQPGQSLTLIATANQGSEATYESGFVIDKFPISRPNLTFSTLTVSNMSPEDSSIYLCSAGQIQETQYFGPGTRLLVL.